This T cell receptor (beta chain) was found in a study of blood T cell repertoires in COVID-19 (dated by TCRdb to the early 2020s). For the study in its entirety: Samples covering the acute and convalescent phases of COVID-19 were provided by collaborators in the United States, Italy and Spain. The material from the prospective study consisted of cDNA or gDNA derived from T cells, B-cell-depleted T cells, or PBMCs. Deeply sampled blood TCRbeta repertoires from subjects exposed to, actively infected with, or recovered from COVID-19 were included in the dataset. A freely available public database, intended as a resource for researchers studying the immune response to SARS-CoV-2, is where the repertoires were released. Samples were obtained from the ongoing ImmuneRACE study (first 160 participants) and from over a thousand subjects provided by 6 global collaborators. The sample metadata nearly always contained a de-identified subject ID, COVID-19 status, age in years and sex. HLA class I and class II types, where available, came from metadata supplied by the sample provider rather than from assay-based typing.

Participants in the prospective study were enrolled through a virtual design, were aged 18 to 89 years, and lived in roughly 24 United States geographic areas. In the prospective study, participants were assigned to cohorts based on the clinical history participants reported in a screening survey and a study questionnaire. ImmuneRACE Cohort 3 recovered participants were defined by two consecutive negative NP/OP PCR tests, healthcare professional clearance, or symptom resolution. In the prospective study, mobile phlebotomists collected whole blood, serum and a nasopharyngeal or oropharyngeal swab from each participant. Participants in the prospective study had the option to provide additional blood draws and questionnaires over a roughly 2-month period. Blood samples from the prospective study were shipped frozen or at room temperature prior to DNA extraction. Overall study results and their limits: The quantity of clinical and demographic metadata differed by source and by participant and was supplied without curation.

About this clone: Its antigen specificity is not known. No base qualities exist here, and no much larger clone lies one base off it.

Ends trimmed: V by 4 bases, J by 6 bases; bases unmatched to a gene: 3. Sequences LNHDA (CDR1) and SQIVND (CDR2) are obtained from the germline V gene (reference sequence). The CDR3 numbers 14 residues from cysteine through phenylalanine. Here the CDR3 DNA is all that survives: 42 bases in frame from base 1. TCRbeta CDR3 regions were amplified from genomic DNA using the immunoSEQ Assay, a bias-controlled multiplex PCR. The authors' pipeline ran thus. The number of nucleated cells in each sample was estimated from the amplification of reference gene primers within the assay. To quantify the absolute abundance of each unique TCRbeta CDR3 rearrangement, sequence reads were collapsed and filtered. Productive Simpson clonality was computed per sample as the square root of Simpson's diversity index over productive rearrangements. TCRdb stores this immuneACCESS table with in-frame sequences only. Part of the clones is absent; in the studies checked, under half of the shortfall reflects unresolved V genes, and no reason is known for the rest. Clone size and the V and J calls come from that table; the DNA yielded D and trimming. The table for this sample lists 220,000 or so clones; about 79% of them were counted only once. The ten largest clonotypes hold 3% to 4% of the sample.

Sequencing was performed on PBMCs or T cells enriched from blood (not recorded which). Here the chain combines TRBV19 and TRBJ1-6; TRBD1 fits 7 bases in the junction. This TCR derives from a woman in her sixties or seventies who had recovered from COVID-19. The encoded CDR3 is CASSTGQPNSPLHF. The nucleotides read TGTGCCAGTAGTACGGGACAGCCTAATTCACCCCTCCACTTT.